This T cell receptor beta chain was identified during a study of T cells in narcolepsy. Background on the study: Patients with NT1 or NT2 and healthy control donors were enrolled.

TCRdb's table, derived via immunoSEQ multiplex PCR, lists solely in-frame clones and lacks some. Altogether about 10,000 clones are present, roughly 65% being singletons, with the ten largest covering over 20%. Germline V gives CDR1 SQVTM, CDR2 ANQGSEA. With V trimmed by 0 bases and J by 0 bases, 4 bases remained unmatched. The CDR3 has 17 amino acids. This clone was seen only once. The TCR originated in a human donor with narcolepsy. This rearrangement joins TRBV29-1 to TRBJ2-1; 11 positions match TRBD1. The sample was CD45RA- memory CD8+ T cells from PBMCs. This chain's CDR3 is CSVEDPGQGGSYNEQFF. CDR3 bases: TGCAGCGTTGAAGATCCGGGACAGGGGGGCTCCTACAATGAGCAGTTCTTC.